This entry features one T cell receptor (beta chain) sequence. The record originates from a study of T cells in Graves' hyperthyroidism and ophthalmopathy. Amplification yielded TCR beta CDR3 regions, with RNA transcripts as the source. The TCR CDR3 was amplified in a first-round RT-PCR using the HTBI primer set. MiXCR was run by TCRdb on the multiplex PCR reads, yielding one entry per CDR3 protein. This table holds over 500,000 distinct CDR3 sequences, approximately 17% found once. The CDR3 has 15 residues. Trimming pared 2 bases from V and 0 bases from J, leaving 11 bases between. CDR1 is MNHNS and CDR2 is SASEGT in the germline V gene.

Source material: blood. The TCR was taken from a woman in her late teens or twenties with Graves' ophthalmopathy. V and J are TRBV6-1 and TRBJ2-7, with D possibly being TRBD1 or TRBD2 (5 bases each). The CDR3 sequence: CASSEFAGSSYEQYF. The CDR3, as DNA: TGTGCCAGCAGTGAATTCGCAGGGAGCTCCTACGAGCAGTACTTC.